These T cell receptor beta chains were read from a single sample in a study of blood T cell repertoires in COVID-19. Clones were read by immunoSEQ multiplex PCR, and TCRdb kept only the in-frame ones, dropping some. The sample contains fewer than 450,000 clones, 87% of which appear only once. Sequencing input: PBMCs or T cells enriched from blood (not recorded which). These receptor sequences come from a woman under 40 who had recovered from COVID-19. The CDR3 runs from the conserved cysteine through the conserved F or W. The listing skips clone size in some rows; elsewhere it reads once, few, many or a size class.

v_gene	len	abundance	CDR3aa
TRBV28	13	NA	CASSVLATETQYF
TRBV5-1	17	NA	CASSPQRRQASGNTIYF
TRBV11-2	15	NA	CASSSQGGFGNTIYF
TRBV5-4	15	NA	CASSLDGGGNEKLFF
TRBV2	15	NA	CASSPGISSGNTIYF
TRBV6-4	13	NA	CASSREGRTEAFF
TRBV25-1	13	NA	CASVSANTGELFF
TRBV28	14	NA	CASSPDRGGEKLFF
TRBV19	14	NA	CASSKGLSTDTQYF
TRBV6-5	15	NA	CASDERGVNTGELFF
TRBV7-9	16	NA	CASSLGGSPSGNTIYF
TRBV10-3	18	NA	CAISGGGGGGPSTDTQYF
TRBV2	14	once	CASRLQGKASPLHF
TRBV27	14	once	CASSFGARDYGYTF
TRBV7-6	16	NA	CASSLGLGQGSYEQFF
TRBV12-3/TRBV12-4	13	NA	CASSLNRIGGYTF
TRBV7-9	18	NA	CASSSWASGGASTDTQYF
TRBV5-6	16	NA	CASSLAGERRSYEQYF
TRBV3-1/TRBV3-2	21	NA	CASSRKPTEGYHAPMNTEAFF
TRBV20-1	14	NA	CSASKYVGAYEQYF
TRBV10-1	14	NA	CASSNGQGGETQYF
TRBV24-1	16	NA	CATSETGRVGTGELFF
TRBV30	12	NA	CAWSPGGDEQYF
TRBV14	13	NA	CASSGGHGYEQYF
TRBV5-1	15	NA	CASSHRDSTNSPLHF
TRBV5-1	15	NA	CASSLASGSWDGYTF
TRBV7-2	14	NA	CASSLGNRAQPQHF
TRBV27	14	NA	CASSRTGPVGKLFF
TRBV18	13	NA	CASSPQGVSIQYF
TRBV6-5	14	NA	CASKATASTDTQYF
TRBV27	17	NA	CASSLRTLAGGPGELFF
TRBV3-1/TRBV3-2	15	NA	CASSQTGTGGNTIYF
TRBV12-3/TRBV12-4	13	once	CASSLGGDQPQHF